The next 14 T cell receptor beta chains were all read from a single sample in a study of T-cell reconstitution after alpha-beta-depleted transplantation in children. Unique molecular identifiers were used in preparing the TCRbeta library. MiXCR was run by TCRdb on the PCR reads, yielding one entry per CDR3 protein. The sample consists of approximately 240,000 distinct CDR3 sequences, around 9.9% of them appearing once. Source: PBMCs, taken before TCRalphabeta/CD19-depleted stem cell transplant. These receptors were taken from a child in the first two years of life with acute myeloid leukemia, due to receive a stem cell transplant.

This clonotype has ten or more counts. The chain joins TRBV24-1 to TRBJ2-1; no definite D call. Germline values: CDR1 KGHDR, CDR2 SFDVKD. CDR3 length: 13 residues. The V end was cut by 2 bases, the J end by 15 bases, with 16 bases between. This CDR3 reads CATSDSTGVSGFF. The CDR3 bases are TGTGCCACCAGTGATTCGACCGGAGTTAGTGGGTTCTTC.

As to this clonotype: A read error may be the cause here, since a much bigger clone is one base away. This chain uses TRBV18 with TRBJ2-7, with a possible D match to TRBD1 (6 bases). CDR1 is KGHSH, CDR2 LQKENI, per germline. Trimming pared 1 base from V and 6 bases from J, leaving 16 bases between. This CDR3 is built from 15 residues. CDR3 protein: CASSPRVGTLGEQYF. CDR3 DNA sequence: TGTGCCAGCTCACCACGAGTGGGGACACTTGGCGAGCAGTACTTC.

This clonotype was recorded many times. The genes are TRBV27 and TRBJ2-2; the match to TRBD2 covers 9 bases. Germline values: CDR1 MNHEY, CDR2 SMNVEV (reference sequence). V lost 3 bases and J lost 7; bases outside the gene matches: 6. This CDR3 is 15 amino acids long. CDR3 sequence reads: CASSFWRGGVGELFF. CDR3 coding DNA: TGTGCCAGCAGTTTCTGGCGGGGGGGCGTCGGGGAGCTGTTTTTT.

Many counts were recorded for this clonotype. The J gene is TRBJ1-1, the V gene TRBV12-3 or TRBV12-4, with D possibly being TRBD1 (5 bases). The CDR3 consists of 13 residues. Trimming stripped 8 bases from V and 6 bases from J, with 16 bases between. The CDR3 nucleotides are TGTGCCAGCGAAAAGCAGGGTCCCCCTGAAGCTTTCTTT. Its translation: CASEKQGPPEAFF.

This clonotype was observed many times. The chain couples TRBV7-9 to TRBJ2-5; D could derive from TRBD1 or TRBD2 (5 bases each). CDR1 SEHNR and CDR2 FQNEAQ come from the germline V gene (reference sequence). This CDR3 comprises 14 residues. The V gene lost 8 bases and the J gene lost 7 bases, with 20 bases spanning the gap. CDR3 region: CASLQARTQGTQYF. The CDR3 DNA reads TGTGCCAGCCTGCAGGCAAGGACTCAGGGGACCCAGTACTTC.

This clonotype was observed many times. The CDR3 spells CASSLDKDEQFF. The CDR3 DNA reads as TGTGCCAGCAGCTTAGATAAAGATGAGCAGTTCTTC. V usage is TRBV11-2 and J usage is TRBJ2-1; the D is unclear. The CDR3 is 12 residues long. V gave up 0 bases and J gave up 8 bases, with 5 bases separating them. The germline V gene has CDR1 SGHAT and CDR2 FQNNGV.

This clonotype appeared many times. V gene TRBV12-3 or TRBV12-4 combines with J gene TRBJ2-7, with 7 bases identical to TRBD1. CDR3 length: 14 residues. V shed 6 bases and J 3 bases; nucleotides not matched to a gene: 8. The CDR3 here is CASRKQGNSYEQYF. DNA for the CDR3: TGTGCCAGCAGGAAACAGGGGAACAGCTACGAGCAGTACTTC.

This clonotype came up many times. The rearrangement links TRBV5-6 to TRBJ1-5; unclear D gene. This CDR3 spans 12 amino acids. CDR1 and CDR2 (germline): SGHDT, YYEEEE. Trimming shortened V by 3 bases and J by 2 bases, and 3 bases separated the two germline ends. The CDR3 sequence: CASSWGNQPQHF. In DNA form, the CDR3 reads TGTGCCAGCAGCTGGGGCAATCAGCCCCAGCATTTT.

This clonotype was picked up many times. The chain uses TRBV29-1 and TRBJ1-5; unclear D gene. Germline V CDR1 and CDR2: SQVTM, ANQGSEA. The CDR3 totals 13 residues. Trimming took off 4 bases at V and 1 base at J, with 8 bases between the two ends. This CDR3 is CSVGDRSNQPQHF. In nucleotides, the CDR3 is TGCAGCGTTGGGGATCGAAGCAATCAGCCCCAGCATTTT.

At least ten counts were recorded for this clonotype. The chain couples TRBV10-3 to TRBJ2-5; 11 bases are shared with TRBD2. There are 14 residues in the CDR3. Germline lookup yields CDR1 ENHRY and CDR2 SYGVKD. V lost 9 bases, J lost 1 base, and 4 bases stayed unmatched. Written as DNA, the CDR3 is TGTGCCATAGGACTAGCGGGCAGCCAAGAGACCCAGTACTTC. Protein product: CAIGLAGSQETQYF.

This clonotype was counted many times. V is TRBV18 and J is TRBJ1-1; 12 bases align to TRBD1. From germline, CDR1 is KGHSH and CDR2 LQKENI. J was trimmed by 5 bases and V by 3 bases; bases with no gene match: 1. The CDR3 has 14 residues. The CDR3 nucleotides are TGTGCCAGCTCACCGGGACAGGGGGCAACTGAAGCTTTCTTT. Translating gives CASSPGQGATEAFF.

This clonotype was observed a few times. This rearrangement joins TRBV18 to TRBJ1-1; D unresolved. This CDR3 contains 13 residues. The V end lost 5 bases, the J end lost 3 bases, and 10 bases lay between the germline ends. CDR1 and CDR2 from the germline V gene are KGHSH and LQKENI. The CDR3 DNA reads as TGTGCCAGCTCAATAAACCGGGACACTGAAGCTTTCTTT. Protein sequence: CASSINRDTEAFF. The whole variable domain, filled in from reference TRBV18 and TRBJ1-1, reads NAGVMQNPRHLVRRRGQEARLRCSPMKGHSHVYWYRQLPEEGLKFMVYLQKENIIDESGMPKERFSAEFPKEGPSILRIQQVVRGDSAAYFCASSINRDTEAFFGQGTRLTVV.

This clonotype was detected only a few times. Possible read error: a much larger clone is one base away. The V gene is TRBV6-4, the J gene TRBJ2-5, with 11 positions matching TRBD1. The CDR3 covers 18 residues. Germline V gene sequence: CDR1 MRHNA, CDR2 SNTAGT. CDR3 in DNA: TGTACCAGCAGGACCGGACAGGGGGCACACCCCCAAAAAGAGACCCAGTACTTC. Translation gives CTSRTGQGAHPQKETQYF.

The table lists this clonotype with many counts. This sequence joins TRBV3-1 and TRBJ2-1; D is possibly TRBD2 (7 bases). The CDR3 covers 17 residues. The V gene's germline CDR1 is LGHDT and CDR2 YNNKEL (reference sequence). V lost 5 bases to trimming and J lost 7 bases, with 24 bases between them. The CDR3 DNA is TGTGCCAGCAGCAAGGCGCGCGGCGGGGGCCCCTGGAATGAGCAGTTCTTC. Its translation is CASSKARGGGPWNEQFF.